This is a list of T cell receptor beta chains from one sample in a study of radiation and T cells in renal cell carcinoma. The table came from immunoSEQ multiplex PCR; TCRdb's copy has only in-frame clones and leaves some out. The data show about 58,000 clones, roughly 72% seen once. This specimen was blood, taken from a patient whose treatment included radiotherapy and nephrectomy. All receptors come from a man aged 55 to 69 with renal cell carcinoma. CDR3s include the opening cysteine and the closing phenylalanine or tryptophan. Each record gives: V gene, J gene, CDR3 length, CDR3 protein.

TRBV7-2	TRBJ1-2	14	CASSAGTGERSYTF
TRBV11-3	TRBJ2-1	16	CASSAAGTSGINEQFF
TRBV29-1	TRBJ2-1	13	CSVEGTTNNEQFF
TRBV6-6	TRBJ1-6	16	CASSLFTGSYNSPLHF
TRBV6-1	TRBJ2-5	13	CASSEVGRETQYF
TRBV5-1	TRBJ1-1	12	CASSLPGAEAFF
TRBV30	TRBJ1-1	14	CACPRTGGDTEAFF
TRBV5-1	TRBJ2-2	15	CASSSGQGGTGELFF
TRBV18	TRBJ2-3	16	CASSTAGTAFTDTQYF
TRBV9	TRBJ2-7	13	CASSVASQGPQYF
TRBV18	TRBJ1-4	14	CASSLGWDNEKLFF
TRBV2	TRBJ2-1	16	CATLGGSGMGGNEQFF
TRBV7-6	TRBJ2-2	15	CASSLVVQLGGELFF
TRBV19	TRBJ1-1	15	CASKYTGVMNTEAFF
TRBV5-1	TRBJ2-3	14	CASSLTGDTDTQYF
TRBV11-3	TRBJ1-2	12	CASSLSFNGYTF
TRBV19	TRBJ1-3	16	CASSVTGTVSGNTIYF
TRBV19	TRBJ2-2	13	CASSYPRTGELFF
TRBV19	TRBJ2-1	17	CASSPRTSGSSYNEQFF
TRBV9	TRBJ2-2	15	CASSESSGITGELFF
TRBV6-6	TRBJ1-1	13	CASSYADSTEAFF
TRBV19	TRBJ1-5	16	CASSTPGQISNQPQHF
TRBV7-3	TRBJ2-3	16	CASSLTRLAGGDTQYF
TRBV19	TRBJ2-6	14	CAVGGASGANVLTF
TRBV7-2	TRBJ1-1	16	CASRQQGADMNTEAFF
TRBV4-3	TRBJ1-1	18	CASSQTLIQGPRNTEAFF
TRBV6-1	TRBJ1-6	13	CASSEFGVSPLHF